Listed below are T cell receptor beta chains from one sample, sequenced in a study of vaccination and CD4 T cells after COVID-19. TCRdb processed the PCR reads anew with MiXCR; each CDR3 protein has one entry. The sample comprises fewer than 7,000 distinct CDR3 sequences, roughly 44% of which are singletons, and less than 40% rests with the top ten. Their antigen targets remain unknown. Sequencing input: CD4+ T cells from blood, cultured in vitro. The receptors derive from a human donor in good health. Each CDR3 is given with its conserved first and last residue. A D gene is named only where the DNA matches it firmly. The size field is filled for only some rows; it gives once, few, many or a size class.

>-|TRBV7-3|14|few|TRBJ2-7
TGTGCCAGCAGCTTGTGGGGGGGCCCCTACGAGCAGTACTTC
CASSLWGGPYEQYF
>-|TRBV7-8|12|-|TRBJ1-3
TGTGCCAGCAGCTTAGAGTCAGGCACCATATATTTT
CASSLESGTIYF
>TRBD2|TRBV19|15|-|TRBJ2-1
TGTGCCAGTAATCGGCTAGCGGGGGGGAGCAATGAGCAGTTCTTC
CASNRLAGGSNEQFF
>-|TRBV20-1|15|medium-sized|TRBJ1-5
TGCAGTGCTAGCTCGGGGGGCGAGAGCAATCAGCCCCAGCATTTT
CSASSGGESNQPQHF
>-|TRBV20-1|11|-|TRBJ1-1
TGCAGTGCTAGGACAGAGTATGAAGCTTTCTTT
CSARTEYEAFF
>TRBD1|TRBV30|14|few|TRBJ1-5
TGTGCCTGGAATATCGGACAGGTAAATCAGCCCCAGCATTTT
CAWNIGQVNQPQHF
>-|TRBV20-1|13|medium-sized|TRBJ1-2
TGCAGTGCTATCTACGACAGACCATATGGCTACACCTTC
CSAIYDRPYGYTF
>-|TRBV7-8|14|-|TRBJ2-2
TGTGCCAGCAGCTTAGGTTTCGCGGTCGGGGAGCTGTTTTTT
CASSLGFAVGELFF
>-|TRBV6-5|12|-|TRBJ1-6
TGTGCCAGCAGTTCGTCCCGTTCACCCCTCCACTTT
CASSSSRSPLHF
>TRBD2|TRBV3-1|15|-|TRBJ2-1
TGTGCCAGCAGCATGACTAGCGGGGGGTACAATGAGCAGTTCTTC
CASSMTSGGYNEQFF
>-|TRBV20-1|10|-|TRBJ1-1
TGCAGTGCTAGAGGGGCTGAAGCTTTCTTT
CSARGAEAFF
>-|TRBV7-9|13|-|TRBJ1-1
TGTGCCAGCAGCTTGCAGGGCGACACTGAAGCTTTCTTT
CASSLQGDTEAFF
>-|TRBV7-2|14|few|TRBJ2-5
TGTGCCAGCAGCTTAGCGGGGGGGCCAAAGACCCAGTACTTC
CASSLAGGPKTQYF
>-|TRBV10-1|13|medium-sized|TRBJ1-1
TGCGCCAGCAGTGAGACAGGGCTTACTGAAGCTTTCTTT
CASSETGLTEAFF